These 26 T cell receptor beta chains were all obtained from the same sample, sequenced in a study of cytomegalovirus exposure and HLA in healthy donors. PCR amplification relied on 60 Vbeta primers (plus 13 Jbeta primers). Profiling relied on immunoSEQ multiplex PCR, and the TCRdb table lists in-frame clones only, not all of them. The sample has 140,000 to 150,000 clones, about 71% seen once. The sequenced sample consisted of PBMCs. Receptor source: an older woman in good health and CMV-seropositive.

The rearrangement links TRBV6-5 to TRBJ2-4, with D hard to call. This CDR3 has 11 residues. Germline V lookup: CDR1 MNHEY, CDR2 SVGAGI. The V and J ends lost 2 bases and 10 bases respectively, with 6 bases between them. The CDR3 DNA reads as TGTGCCAGCAGTTACGGAGAAATTCAGTACTTC. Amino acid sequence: CASSYGEIQYF.

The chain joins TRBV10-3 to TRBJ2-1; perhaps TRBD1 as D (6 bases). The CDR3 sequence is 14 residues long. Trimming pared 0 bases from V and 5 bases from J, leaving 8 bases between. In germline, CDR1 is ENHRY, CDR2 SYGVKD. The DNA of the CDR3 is TGTGCCATCAGTGAGTCGGGGGCAAACAATGAGCAGTTCTTC. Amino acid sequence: CAISESGANNEQFF.

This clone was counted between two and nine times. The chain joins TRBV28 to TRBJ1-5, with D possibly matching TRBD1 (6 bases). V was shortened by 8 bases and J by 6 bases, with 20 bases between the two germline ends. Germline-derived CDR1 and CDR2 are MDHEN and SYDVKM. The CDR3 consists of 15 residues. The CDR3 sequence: CASAPTRGSAQPQHF. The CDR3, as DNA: TGTGCCAGCGCCCCCACCAGGGGAAGCGCTCAGCCCCAGCATTTT.

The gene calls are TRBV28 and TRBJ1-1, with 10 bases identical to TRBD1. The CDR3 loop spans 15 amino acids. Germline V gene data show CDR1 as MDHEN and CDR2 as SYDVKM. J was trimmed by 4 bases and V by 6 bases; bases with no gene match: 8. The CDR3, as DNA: TGTGCCAGCAGGACCGGGACAGGGGATCGCACTGAAGCTTTCTTT. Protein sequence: CASRTGTGDRTEAFF.

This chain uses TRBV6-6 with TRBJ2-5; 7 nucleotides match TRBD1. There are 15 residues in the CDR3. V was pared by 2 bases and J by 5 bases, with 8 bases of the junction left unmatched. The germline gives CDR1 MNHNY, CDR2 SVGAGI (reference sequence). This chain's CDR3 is CASSYQTGRGETQYF. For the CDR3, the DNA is TGTGCCAGCAGTTACCAGACAGGGCGAGGGGAGACCCAGTACTTC.

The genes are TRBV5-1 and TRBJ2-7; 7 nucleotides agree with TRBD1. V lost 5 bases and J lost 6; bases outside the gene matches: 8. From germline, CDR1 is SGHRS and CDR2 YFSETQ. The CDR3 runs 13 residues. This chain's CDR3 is CASSDREDSEQYF. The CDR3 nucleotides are TGCGCCAGCAGTGACAGGGAAGATAGCGAGCAGTACTTC. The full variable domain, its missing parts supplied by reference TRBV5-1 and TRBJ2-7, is KAGVTQTPRYLIKTRGQQVTLSCSPISGHRSVSWYQQTPGQGLQFLFEYFSETQRNKGNFPGRFSGRQFSNSRSEMNVSTLELGDSALYLCASSDREDSEQYFGPGTRLTVT.

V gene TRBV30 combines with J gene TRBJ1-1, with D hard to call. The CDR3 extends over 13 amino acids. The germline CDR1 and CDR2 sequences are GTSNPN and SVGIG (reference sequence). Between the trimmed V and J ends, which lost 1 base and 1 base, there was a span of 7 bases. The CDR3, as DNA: TGTGCCTGGAGTGCCCGGGAGAACACTGAAGCTTTCTTT. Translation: CAWSARENTEAFF.

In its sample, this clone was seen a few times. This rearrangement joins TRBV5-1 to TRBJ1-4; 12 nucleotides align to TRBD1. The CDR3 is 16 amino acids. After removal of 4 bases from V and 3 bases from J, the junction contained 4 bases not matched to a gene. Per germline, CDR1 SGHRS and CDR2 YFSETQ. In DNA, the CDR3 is TGCGCCAGCAGCCCGGGACAGGGGGCGCCTAATGAAAAACTGTTTTTT. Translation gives CASSPGQGAPNEKLFF. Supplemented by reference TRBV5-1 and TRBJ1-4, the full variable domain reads KAGVTQTPRYLIKTRGQQVTLSCSPISGHRSVSWYQQTPGQGLQFLFEYFSETQRNKGNFPGRFSGRQFSNSRSEMNVSTLELGDSALYLCASSPGQGAPNEKLFFGSGTQLSVL.

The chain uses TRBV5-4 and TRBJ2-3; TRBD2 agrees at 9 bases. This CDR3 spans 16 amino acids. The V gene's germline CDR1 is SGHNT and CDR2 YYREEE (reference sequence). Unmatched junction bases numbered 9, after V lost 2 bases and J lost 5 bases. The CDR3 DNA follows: TGTGCCAGCAGCTTTAGAAGCGGGAGGCCGAGAGATACGCAGTATTTT. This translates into CASSFRSGRPRDTQYF.

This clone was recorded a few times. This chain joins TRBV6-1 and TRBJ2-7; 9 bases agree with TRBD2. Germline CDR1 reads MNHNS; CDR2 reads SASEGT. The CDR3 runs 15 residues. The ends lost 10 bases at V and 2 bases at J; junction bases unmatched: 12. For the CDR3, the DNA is TGTGCCACCAATCCCGGACTAGCGCCTGCCTACGAGCAGTACTTC. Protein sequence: CATNPGLAPAYEQYF.

CDR3 sequence: CASSLEPSYGYTF. The CDR3 DNA reads TGTGCCAGCAGCTTAGAGCCCAGCTATGGCTACACCTTC. The V gene is TRBV11-2, the J gene TRBJ1-2; D gene ambiguous. The CDR3 extends over 13 amino acids. Germline V gene lookup returns CDR1 SGHAT and CDR2 FQNNGV. The V gene lost 0 bases and the J gene lost 4 bases, with 6 bases spanning the gap.

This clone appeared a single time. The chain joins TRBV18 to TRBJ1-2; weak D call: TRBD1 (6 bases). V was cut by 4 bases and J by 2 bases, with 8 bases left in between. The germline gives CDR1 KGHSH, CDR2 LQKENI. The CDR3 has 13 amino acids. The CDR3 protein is CASSRDKNYGYTF. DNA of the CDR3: TGTGCCAGCTCACGGGACAAGAACTATGGCTACACCTTC.

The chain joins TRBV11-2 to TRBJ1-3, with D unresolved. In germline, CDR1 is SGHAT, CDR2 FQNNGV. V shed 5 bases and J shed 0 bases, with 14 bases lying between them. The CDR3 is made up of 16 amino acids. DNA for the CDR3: TGTGCCAGCAGCGAGATGGGCCTGGGCTCTGGAAACACCATATATTTT. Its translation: CASSEMGLGSGNTIYF.

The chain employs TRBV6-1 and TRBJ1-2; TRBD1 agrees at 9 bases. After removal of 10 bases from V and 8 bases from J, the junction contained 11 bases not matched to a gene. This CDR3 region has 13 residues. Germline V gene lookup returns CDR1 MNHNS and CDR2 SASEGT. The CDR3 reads CATFRDRVGGYTF. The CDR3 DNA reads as TGTGCCACCTTCCGGGACAGGGTCGGAGGCTACACCTTC.

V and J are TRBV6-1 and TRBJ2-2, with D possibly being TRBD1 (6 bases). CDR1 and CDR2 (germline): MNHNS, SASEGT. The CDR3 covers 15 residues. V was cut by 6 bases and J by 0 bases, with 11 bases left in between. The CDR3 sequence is CASRSQGSNTGELFF. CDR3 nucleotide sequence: TGTGCCAGCAGAAGTCAGGGGTCGAACACCGGGGAGCTGTTTTTT.

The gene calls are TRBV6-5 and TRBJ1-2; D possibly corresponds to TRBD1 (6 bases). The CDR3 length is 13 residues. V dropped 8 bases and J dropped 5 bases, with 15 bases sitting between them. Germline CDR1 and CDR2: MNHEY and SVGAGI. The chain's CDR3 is CASHQGKLYGYTF. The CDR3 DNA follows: TGTGCCAGCCACCAGGGGAAGCTGTATGGCTACACCTTC.

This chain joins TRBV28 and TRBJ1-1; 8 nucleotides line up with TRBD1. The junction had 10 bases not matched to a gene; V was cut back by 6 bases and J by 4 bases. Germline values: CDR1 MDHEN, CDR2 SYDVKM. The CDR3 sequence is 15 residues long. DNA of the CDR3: TGTGCCAGCAGAGGGAACAGGGGGGCTTTCACTGAAGCTTTCTTT. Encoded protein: CASRGNRGAFTEAFF.

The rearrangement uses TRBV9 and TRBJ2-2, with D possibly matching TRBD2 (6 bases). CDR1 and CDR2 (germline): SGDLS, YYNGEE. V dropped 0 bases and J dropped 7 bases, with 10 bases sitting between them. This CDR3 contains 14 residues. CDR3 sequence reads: CASSVGGRYGELFF. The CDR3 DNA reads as TGTGCCAGCAGCGTAGGGGGGAGGTACGGGGAGCTGTTTTTT.

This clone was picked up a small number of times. CDR3 sequence (DNA): TGTGCCAGCAGCTCCTCCGCGCAATACACTGAAGCTTTCTTT. This gives the protein CASSSSAQYTEAFF. The V call is TRBV7-2, the J call TRBJ1-1; no reliable D call. This CDR3 is built from 14 residues. V was shortened by 4 bases and J by 3 bases, with 12 bases between the two germline ends. From germline, CDR1 is SGHTA and CDR2 FQGNSA.

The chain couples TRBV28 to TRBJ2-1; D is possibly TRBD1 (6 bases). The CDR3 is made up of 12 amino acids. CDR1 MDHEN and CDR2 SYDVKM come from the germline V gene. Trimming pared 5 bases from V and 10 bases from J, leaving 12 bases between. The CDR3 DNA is TGTGCCAGCAGTGTACAGGGACGGGAGCAGTTCTTC. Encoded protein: CASSVQGREQFF.

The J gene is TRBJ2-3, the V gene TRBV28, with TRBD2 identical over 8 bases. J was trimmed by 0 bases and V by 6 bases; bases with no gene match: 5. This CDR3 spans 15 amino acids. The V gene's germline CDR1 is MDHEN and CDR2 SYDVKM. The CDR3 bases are TGTGCCAGCAGAGCCCCTAGCGGGAGCACAGATACGCAGTATTTT. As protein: CASRAPSGSTDTQYF.

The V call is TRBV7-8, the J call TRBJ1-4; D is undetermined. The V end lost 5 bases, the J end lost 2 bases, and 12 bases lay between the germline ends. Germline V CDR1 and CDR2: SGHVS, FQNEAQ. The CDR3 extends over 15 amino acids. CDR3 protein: CASSPFPGTNEKLFF. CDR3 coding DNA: TGTGCCAGCAGCCCCTTTCCAGGCACTAATGAAAAACTGTTTTTT. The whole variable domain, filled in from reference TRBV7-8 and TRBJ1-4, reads GAGVSQSPRYKVAKRGQDVALRCDPISGHVSLFWYQQALGQGPEFLTYFQNEAQLDKSGLPSDRFFAERPEGSVSTLKIQRTQQEDSAVYLCASSPFPGTNEKLFFGSGTQLSVL.

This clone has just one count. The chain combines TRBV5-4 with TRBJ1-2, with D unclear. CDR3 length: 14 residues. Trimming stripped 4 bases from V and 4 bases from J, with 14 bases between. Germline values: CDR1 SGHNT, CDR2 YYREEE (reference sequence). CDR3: CASSQGWALYGYTF. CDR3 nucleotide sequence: TGTGCCAGCAGCCAAGGCTGGGCTCTCTATGGCTACACCTTC.

This CDR3 is CASSPEDRNTEAFF. The CDR3 coding sequence is TGCGCCAGCAGCCCCGAAGACAGGAACACTGAAGCTTTCTTT. The gene calls are TRBV4-1 and TRBJ1-1; D is perhaps TRBD1 (5 bases). V was trimmed by 4 bases and J by 1 base, leaving 10 bases between them. Germline CDR1 reads MGHRA; CDR2 reads YSYEKL. This CDR3 is built from 14 residues.

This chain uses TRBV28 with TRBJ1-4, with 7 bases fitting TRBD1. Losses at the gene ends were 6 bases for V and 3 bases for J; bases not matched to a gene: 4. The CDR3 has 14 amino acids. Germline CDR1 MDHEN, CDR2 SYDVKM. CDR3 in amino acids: CASSGGTANEKLFF. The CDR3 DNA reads TGTGCCAGCAGCGGCGGGACAGCTAATGAAAAACTGTTTTTT. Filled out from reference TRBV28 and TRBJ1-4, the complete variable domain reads DVKVTQSSRYLVKRTGEKVFLECVQDMDHENMFWYRQDPGLGLRLIYFSYDVKMKEKGDIPEGYSVSREKKERFSLILESASTNQTSMYLCASSGGTANEKLFFGSGTQLSVL.

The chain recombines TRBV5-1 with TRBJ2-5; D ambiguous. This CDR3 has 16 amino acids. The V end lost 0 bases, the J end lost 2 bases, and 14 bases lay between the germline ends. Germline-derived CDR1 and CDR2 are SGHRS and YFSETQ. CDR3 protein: CASSLDSTWAQETQYF. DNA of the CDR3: TGCGCCAGCAGCTTGGACTCAACCTGGGCTCAAGAGACCCAGTACTTC. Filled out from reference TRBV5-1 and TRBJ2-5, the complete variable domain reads KAGVTQTPRYLIKTRGQQVTLSCSPISGHRSVSWYQQTPGQGLQFLFEYFSETQRNKGNFPGRFSGRQFSNSRSEMNVSTLELGDSALYLCASSLDSTWAQETQYFGPGTRLLVL.